This record covers a single T cell receptor (beta chain). Its antigen is not known. This sample was included in a study of cytomegalovirus exposure and HLA in healthy donors. Study as a whole: HLA-typed donors contributed some 85 million unique TCRs, which were held in an early data release. General study findings and limits: TCR beta chain V- and J-gene trimming was linked, in a later analysis, to a missense variant in DCLRE1C. What a later analysis showed was that several of the most significant clusters appeared linked to common viral pathogens.

The PCR employed 60 Vbeta primers together with 13 Jbeta primers. Per the authors' pipeline: Tens of millions of unique TCR beta chains, 8.5 million to 14 million shared, were counted in a later analysis. This table comes from immunoSEQ multiplex PCR, and its TCRdb copy is limited to in-frame clones, with some not included. V, J and clone size are those of that table, while D and trimming were read from the DNA. The repertoire holds about 160,000 clones, with 87% as singletons. J lost 4 bases, V lost 1 base, and 7 bases had no gene match. Germline-derived CDR1 and CDR2 are SGHTA and FQGNSA. This CDR3 has 16 amino acids.

The chain joins TRBV7-2 to TRBJ1-2; 9 positions agree with TRBD1. The source of this sequence is a young woman in good health and CMV-seronegative. The material sequenced was PBMCs. The CDR3 reads CASSLGGTGQIYGYTF. The CDR3 DNA reads TGTGCCAGCAGCTTAGGGGGGACAGGGCAGATCTATGGCTACACCTTC. The entire variable domain, with the rest obtained from reference TRBV7-2 and TRBJ1-2, is as follows: GAGVSQSPSNKVTEKGKDVELRCDPISGHTALYWYRQSLGQGLEFLIYFQGNSAPDKSGLPSDRFSAERTGGSVSTLTIQRTQQEDSAVYLCASSLGGTGQIYGYTFGSGTRLTVV.